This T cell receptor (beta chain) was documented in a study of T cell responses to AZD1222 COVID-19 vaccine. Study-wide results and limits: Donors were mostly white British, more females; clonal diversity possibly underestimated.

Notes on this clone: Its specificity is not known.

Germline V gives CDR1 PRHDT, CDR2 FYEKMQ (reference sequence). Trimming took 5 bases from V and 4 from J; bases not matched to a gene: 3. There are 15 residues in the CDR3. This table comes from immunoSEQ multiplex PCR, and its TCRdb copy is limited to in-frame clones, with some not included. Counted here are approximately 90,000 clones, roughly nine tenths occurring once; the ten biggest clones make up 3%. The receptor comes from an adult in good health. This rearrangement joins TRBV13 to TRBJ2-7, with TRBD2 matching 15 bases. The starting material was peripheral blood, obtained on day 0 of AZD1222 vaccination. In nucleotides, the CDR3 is TGTGCCAGCAGCGTGGGGACTAGCGGGAGGTACGAGCAGTACTTC. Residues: CASSVGTSGRYEQYF.